This TCR beta chain emerged from a study of blood T cells in healthy people across ages. Alongside a J-beta primer mix, a sample-barcoded 5' primer served in a second PCR lasting 7 to 11 cycles. Per sample, CDR3-containing paired-end reads numbered at least 3 million. TCRdb re-analysed the 5' RACE reads in MiXCR, keeping a single row per CDR3 protein. The sample records about 1.4 million distinct CDR3 sequences, 59% being singletons. Total RNA, at least 6 micrograms per sample, was extracted from PBMCs. Germline values: CDR1 SQVTM, CDR2 ANQGSEA. This CDR3 spans 13 amino acids. V shed 4 bases and J shed 2 bases, with 10 bases lying between them.

The source is a man younger than 35 in good health. Input material: blood. The chain recombines TRBV29-1 with TRBJ2-3; D is unresolved. This chain's CDR3 is CSVAVVNTDTQYF. The CDR3 DNA reads TGCAGCGTTGCGGTTGTGAACACAGATACGCAGTATTTT.